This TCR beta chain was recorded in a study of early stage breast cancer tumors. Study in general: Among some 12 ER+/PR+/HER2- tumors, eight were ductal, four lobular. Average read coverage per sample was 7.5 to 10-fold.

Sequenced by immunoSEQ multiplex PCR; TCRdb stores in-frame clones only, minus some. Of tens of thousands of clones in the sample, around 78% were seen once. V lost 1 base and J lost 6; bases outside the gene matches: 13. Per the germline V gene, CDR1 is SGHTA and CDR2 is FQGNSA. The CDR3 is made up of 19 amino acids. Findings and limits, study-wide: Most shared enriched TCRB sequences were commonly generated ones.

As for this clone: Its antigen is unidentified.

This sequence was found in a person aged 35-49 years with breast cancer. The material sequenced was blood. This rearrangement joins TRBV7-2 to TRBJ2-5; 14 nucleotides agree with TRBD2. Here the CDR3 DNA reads TGTGCCAGCAGCTTAGAATCGGGACTAGCGGGAGCCGCCGGGAAGACCCAGTACTTC. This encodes CASSLESGLAGAAGKTQYF.